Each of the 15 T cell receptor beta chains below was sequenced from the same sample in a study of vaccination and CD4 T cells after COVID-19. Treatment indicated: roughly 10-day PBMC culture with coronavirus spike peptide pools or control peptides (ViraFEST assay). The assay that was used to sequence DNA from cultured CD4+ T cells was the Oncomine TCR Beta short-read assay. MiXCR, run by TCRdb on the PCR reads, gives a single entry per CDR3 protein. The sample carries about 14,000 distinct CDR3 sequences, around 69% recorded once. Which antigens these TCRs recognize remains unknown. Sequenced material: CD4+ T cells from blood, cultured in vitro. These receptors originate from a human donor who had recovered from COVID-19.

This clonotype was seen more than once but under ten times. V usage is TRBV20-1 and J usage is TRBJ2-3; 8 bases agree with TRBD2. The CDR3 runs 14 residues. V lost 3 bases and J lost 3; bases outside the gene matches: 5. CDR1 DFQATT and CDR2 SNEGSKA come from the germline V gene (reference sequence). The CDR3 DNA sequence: TGCAGTGCTAGCCGGGCGGGAGGAACAGATACGCAGTATTTT. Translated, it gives CSASRAGGTDTQYF.

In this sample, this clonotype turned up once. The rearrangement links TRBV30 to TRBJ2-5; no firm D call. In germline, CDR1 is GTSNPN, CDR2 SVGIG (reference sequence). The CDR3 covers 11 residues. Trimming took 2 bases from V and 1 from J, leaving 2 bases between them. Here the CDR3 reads CAWSSQETQYF. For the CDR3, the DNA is TGTGCCTGGAGTTCCCAAGAGACCCAGTACTTC. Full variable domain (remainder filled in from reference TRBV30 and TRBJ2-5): SQTIHQWPATLVQPVGSPLSLECTVEGTSNPNLYWYRQAAGRGLQLLFYSVGIGQISSEVPQNLSASRPQDRQFILSSKKLLLSDSGFYLCAWSSQETQYFGPGTRLLVL.

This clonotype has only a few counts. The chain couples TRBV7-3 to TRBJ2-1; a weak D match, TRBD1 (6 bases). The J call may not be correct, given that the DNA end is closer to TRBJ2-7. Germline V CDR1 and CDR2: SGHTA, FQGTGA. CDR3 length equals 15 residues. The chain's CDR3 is CASSPGQPGLREQYF. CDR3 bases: TGTGCCAGCAGCCCAGGACAGCCGGGGCTACGTGAGCAGTACTTC.

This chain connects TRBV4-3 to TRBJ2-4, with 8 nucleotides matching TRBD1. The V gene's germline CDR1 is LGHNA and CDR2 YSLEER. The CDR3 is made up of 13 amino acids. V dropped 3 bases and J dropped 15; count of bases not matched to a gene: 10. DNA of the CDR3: TGCGCCAGCAGCCATCAAAGGGAGACAGGGGTGTACTTC. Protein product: CASSHQRETGVYF.

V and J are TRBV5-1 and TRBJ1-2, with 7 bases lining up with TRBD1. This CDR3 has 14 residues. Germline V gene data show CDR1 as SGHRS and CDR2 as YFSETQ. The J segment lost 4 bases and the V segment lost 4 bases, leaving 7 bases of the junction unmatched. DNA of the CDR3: TGCGCCAGCAGCACACCGTCAGGGGGCTATGGCTACACCTTC. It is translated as CASSTPSGGYGYTF.

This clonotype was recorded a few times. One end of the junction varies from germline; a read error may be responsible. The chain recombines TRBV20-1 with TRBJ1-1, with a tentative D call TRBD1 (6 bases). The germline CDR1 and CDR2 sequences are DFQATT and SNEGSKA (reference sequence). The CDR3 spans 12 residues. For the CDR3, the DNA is TGTAGAGAACAGGGAGTGAACACTGAAGCTTTCTTT. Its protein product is CREQGVNTEAFF.

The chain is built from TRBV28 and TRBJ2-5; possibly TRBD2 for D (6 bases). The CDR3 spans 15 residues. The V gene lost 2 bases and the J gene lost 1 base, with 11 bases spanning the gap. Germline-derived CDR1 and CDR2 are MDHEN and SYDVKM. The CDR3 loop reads CASSLRPGGQETQYF. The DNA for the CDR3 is TGTGCCAGCAGTTTAAGACCCGGGGGCCAAGAGACCCAGTACTTC.

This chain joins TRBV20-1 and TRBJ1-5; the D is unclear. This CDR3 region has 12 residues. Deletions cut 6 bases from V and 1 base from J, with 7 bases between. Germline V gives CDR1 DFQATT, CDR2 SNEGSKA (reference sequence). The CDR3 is CSAGRSNQPQHF. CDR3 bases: TGCAGTGCCGGACGGAGCAATCAGCCCCAGCATTTT.

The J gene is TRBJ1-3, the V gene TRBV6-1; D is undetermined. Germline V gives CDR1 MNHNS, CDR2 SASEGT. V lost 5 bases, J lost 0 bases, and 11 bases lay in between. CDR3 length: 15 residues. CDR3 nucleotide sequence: TGTGCCAGCAGTCGAACCTGGAGCTCTGGAAACACCATATATTTT. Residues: CASSRTWSSGNTIYF.

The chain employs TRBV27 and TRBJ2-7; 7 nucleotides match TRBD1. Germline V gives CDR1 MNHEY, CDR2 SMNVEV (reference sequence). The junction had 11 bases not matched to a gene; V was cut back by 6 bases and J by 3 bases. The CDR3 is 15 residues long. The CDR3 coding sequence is TGTGCCAGCAGCCAACCGGGACAGAGCAACTACGAGCAGTACTTC. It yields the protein CASSQPGQSNYEQYF.

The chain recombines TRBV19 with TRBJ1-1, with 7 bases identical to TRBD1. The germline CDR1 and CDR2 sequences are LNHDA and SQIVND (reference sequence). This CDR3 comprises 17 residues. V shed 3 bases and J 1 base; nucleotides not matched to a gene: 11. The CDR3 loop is CASSIRKGAPTNTEAFF. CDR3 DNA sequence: TGTGCCAGTAGTATCAGAAAGGGGGCGCCTACGAACACTGAAGCTTTCTTT.

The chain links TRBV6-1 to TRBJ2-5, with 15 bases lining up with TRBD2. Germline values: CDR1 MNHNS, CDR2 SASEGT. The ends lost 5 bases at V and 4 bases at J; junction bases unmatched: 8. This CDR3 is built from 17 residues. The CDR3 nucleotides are TGTGCCAGCAGTCCGGGACTAGCGGGAGGTTCAAGAGAGACCCAGTACTTC. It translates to CASSPGLAGGSRETQYF.

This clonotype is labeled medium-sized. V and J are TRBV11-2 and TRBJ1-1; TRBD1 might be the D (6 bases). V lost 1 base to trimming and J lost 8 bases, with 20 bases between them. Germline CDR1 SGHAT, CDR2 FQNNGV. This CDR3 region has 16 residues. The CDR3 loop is CASSLAGVVKVSEAFF. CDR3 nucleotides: TGTGCCAGCAGCTTAGCAGGGGTCGTGAAAGTCAGCGAAGCTTTCTTT.

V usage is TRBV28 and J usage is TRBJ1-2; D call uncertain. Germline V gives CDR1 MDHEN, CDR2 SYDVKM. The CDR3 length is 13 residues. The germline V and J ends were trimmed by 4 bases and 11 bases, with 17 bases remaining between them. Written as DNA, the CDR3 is TGTGCCAGCAGTTATGAAGGCGTCAGAAGATACACCTTC. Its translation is CASSYEGVRRYTF.

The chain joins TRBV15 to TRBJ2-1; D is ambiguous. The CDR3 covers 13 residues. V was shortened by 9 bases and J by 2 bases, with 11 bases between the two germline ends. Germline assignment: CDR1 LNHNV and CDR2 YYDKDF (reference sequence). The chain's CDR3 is CATTVGPYNEQFF. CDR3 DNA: TGTGCCACAACAGTCGGGCCCTACAATGAGCAGTTCTTC.